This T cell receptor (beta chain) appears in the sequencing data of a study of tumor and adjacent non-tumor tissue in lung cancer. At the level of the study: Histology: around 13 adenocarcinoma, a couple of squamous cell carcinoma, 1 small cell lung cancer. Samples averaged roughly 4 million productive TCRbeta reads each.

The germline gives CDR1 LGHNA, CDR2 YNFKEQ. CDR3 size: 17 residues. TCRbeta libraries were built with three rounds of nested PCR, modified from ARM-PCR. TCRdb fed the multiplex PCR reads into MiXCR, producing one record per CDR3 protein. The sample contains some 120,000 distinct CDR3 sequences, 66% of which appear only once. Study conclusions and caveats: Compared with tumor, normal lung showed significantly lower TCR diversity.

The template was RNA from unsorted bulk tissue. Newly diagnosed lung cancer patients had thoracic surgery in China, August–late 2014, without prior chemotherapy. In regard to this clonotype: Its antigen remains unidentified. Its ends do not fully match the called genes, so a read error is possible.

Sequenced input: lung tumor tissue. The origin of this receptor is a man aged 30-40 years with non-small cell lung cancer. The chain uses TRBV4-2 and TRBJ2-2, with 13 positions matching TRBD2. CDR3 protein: CANSSRLAGGRAGELFF. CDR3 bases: TGTGCCAACAGCTCTCGACTAGCGGGGGGCAGGGCCGGGGAGCTGTTTTTT.